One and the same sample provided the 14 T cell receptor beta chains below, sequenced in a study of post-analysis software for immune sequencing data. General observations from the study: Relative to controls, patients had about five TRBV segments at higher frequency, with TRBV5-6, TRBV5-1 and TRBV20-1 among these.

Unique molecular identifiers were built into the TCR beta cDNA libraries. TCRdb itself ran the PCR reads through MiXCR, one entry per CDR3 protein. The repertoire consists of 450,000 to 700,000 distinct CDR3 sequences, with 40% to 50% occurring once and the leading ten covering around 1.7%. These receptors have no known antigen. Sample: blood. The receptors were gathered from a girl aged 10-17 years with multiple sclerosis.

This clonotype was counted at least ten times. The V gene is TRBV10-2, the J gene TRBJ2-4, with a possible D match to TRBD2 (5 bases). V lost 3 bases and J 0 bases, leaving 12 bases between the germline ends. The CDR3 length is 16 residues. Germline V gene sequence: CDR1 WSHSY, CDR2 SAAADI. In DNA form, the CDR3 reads TGCGCCAGCAGTGAACTAGGAGTACTAGCCAAAAACATTCAGTACTTC. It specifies CASSELGVLAKNIQYF.

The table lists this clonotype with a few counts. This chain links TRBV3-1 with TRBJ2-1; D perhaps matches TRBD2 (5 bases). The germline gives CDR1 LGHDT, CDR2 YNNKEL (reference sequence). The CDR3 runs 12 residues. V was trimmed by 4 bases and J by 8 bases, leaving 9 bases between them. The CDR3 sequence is CASSLKRDEQFF. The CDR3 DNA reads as TGTGCCAGCAGCCTAAAGAGGGATGAGCAGTTCTTC.

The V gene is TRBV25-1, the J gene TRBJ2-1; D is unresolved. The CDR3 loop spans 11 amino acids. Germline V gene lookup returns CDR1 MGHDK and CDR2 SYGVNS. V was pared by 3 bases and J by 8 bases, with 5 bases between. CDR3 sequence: CASSDADEQFF. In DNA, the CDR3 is TGTGCCAGCAGTGATGCGGATGAGCAGTTCTTC.

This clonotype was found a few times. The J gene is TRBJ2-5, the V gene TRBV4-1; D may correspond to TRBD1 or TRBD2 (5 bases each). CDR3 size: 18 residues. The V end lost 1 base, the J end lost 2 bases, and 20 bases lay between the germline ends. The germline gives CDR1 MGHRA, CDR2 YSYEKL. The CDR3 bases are TGCGCCAGCAGCCAAGGACCCGGTGGGGGAGAAGGGCAAGAGACCCAGTACTTC. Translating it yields CASSQGPGGGEGQETQYF.

The CDR3 region has the DNA TGTGCCAGCAGCCAAGATTTGAGGGCTAGCGGGGTTCAAGATGAGCAGTTCTTC. Its translation: CASSQDLRASGVQDEQFF. J is TRBJ2-1 and V is TRBV4-2, with 9 bases identical to TRBD2. CDR1 and CDR2 from the germline V gene are LGHNA and YNFKEQ. This CDR3 has 18 amino acids. Unmatched junction bases numbered 14, after V lost 0 bases and J lost 8 bases.

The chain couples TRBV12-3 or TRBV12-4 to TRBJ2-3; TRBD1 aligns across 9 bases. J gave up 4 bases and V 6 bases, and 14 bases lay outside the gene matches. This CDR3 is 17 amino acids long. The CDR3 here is CASSMKTGTGYADTQYF. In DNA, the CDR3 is TGTGCCAGCAGCATGAAAACCGGGACAGGGTACGCAGATACGCAGTATTTT.

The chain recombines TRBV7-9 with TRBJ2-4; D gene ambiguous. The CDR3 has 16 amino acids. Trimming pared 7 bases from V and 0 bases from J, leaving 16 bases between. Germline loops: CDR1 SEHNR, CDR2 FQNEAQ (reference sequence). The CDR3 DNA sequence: TGTGCCAGCATCCCACCCCACGTATTAGCCAAAAACATTCAGTACTTC. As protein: CASIPPHVLAKNIQYF.

Written as DNA, the CDR3 is TGTGCCACCTGGGAAGACAATGAGCAGTTCTTC. It codes for CATWEDNEQFF. The V gene is TRBV6-2 or TRBV6-3, the J gene TRBJ2-1; D call uncertain. This CDR3 has 11 amino acids. In germline, CDR1 is MNHEY, CDR2 SVGEGT. Trimming removed 10 bases at V and 5 bases at J, with 9 bases between.

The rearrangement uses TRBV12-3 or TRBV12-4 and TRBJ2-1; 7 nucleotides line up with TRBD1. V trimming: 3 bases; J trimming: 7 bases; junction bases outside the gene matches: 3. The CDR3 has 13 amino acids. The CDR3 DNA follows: TGTGCCAGCAGTTTCCACAGGGGAAATGAGCAGTTCTTC. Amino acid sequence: CASSFHRGNEQFF.

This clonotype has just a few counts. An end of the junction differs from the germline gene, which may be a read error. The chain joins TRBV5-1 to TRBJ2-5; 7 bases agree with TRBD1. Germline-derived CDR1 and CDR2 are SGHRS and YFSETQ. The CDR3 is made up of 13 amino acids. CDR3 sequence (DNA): TGTGCCAGCAGCTTAGACAGGGAACAGACCCAGTACTTC. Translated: CASSLDREQTQYF.

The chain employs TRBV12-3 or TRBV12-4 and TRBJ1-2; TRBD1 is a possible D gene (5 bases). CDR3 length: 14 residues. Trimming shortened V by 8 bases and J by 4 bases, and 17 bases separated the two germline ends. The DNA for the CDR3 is TGTGCCAGCGGCCCGAGGGGTGGCGGCTATGGCTACACCTTC. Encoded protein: CASGPRGGGYGYTF.

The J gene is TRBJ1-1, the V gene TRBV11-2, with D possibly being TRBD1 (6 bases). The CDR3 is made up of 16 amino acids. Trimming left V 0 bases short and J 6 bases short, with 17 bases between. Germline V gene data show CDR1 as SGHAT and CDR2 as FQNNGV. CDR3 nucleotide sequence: TGTGCCAGCAGCTTAGATAGGCCTCCAGGGGCACCTGAAGCTTTCTTT. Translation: CASSLDRPPGAPEAFF.

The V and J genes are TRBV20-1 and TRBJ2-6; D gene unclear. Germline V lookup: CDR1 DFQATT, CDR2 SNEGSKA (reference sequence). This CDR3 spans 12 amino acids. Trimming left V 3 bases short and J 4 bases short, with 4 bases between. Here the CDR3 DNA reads TGCAGTGCTAGTGAGGGGGCCAACGTCCTGACTTTC. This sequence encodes CSASEGANVLTF.

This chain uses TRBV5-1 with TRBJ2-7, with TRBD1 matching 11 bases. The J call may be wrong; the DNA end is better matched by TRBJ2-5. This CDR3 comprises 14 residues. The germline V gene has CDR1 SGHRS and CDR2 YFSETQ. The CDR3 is CARKGQGAWETQYF. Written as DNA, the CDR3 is TGCGCCAGAAAAGGACAGGGGGCGTGGGAGACCCAGTACTTC.